This TCR beta chain is drawn from a study of OX40 agonist ivuxolimab in advanced cancers. A note on the overall study: Ivuxolimab, which targeted the costimulatory receptor OX40 (CD134), was an agonistic, fully human IgG2 monoclonal antibody. Intravenous ivuxolimab was administered to patients every 2 weeks at six dose levels: 0.01, 0.1, 0.3, 1.5, 3 and 10 mg/kg. Partial responses occurred in three dose-escalation patients, of whom one had hepatocellular carcinoma and two had cutaneous melanoma. The paper covers the monotherapy dose-escalation part of the phase I ivuxolimab trial, which included N of about 56 patients. Prior anti-PD-1, anti-PD-L1 or anti-CTLA-4 therapy was permitted, and 40% of dose-escalation patients had received checkpoint inhibitors. The point of sequencing TCRbeta in the periphery was to test whether ivuxolimab changed TCR sequence diversity and drove clonal T-cell expansion. Of the 50 or so patients in dose escalation, some 19 had hepatocellular carcinoma, some 15 had melanoma, 9 had renal cell carcinoma and 9 had head and neck cancer. A male proportion of almost 85% and a mean age of approximately 60 years, ranging from 23 to 79, were recorded for the dose-escalation cohort. Study-level results and caveats: The antigen specificity of the peripheral T cells that underwent clonal expansion was not determined. In the 0.1-3.0 mg/kg groups, partial responders were among the patients with the lowest normalized peripheral clonal expansion, particularly in CD8+ T cells. At doses of 0.1 to 3.0 mg/kg, clonal expansion of both CD4+ and CD8+ T cells in blood was seen between baseline and week 6. After ivuxolimab, expanded clones were on average more numerous among CD8+ T cells than among CD4+ T cells. Low levels of normalized T-cell clonal expansion were also seen in some patients who did not respond.

A word on this clone: Its target antigen remains unknown. No much larger clonotype is one base removed from it; base qualities were not supplied.

Patients with autoimmune disease history or receiving systemic immunosuppression were excluded from the trial. Peripheral blood for TCR sequencing was collected from all dose cohorts at baseline, on cycle 4 day 1, and on cycle 7 day 1. The samples were taken from a phase I, first-in-human, multicenter, open-label dose-escalation trial of ivuxolimab. Adults with locally advanced or metastatic melanoma, renal cell, hepatocellular, or head and neck squamous cell carcinoma were enrolled in the trial. Before TCR sequencing, CD4+ and CD8+ T cells were separately sorted from peripheral blood. From cysteine to phenylalanine, the CDR3 is 17 amino acids long. The only DNA kept is the CDR3, 51 bases in frame from the first base. CDR1 and CDR2 are drawn from the germline V gene (reference sequence): SGHKS, YYEKEE. V drops 0 bases and J drops 3 bases, leaving 16 bases in between. Genomic DNA was isolated from the sorted cells so that the TCRbeta CDR3 region could be sequenced. TCRbeta CDR3 regions were sequenced using the immunoSEQ Assay. TCRdb holds this immuneACCESS table with in-frame rearrangements only. Some clones are missing; in checked studies, unresolved V genes explain under half, and the rest has no known cause. The sample profile shows roughly 92,000 clones; 70% to 85% of them were found once. The ten largest clonotypes hold 5.5% of the sample.

Recombination connected TRBV5-5 to TRBJ2-4; the D segment cannot be called with confidence. Specimen: CD4+ or CD8+ T cells sorted from blood, collected in a trial of the OX40 agonist ivuxolimab. This clonotype was sampled from an adult with an advanced solid tumor such as melanoma, head and neck, liver or kidney cancer. The bases are TGTGCCAGCAGCTTGGCACAGACAAGGGTGGTCAAAAACATTCAGTACTTC. Translated, it reads CASSLAQTRVVKNIQYF.